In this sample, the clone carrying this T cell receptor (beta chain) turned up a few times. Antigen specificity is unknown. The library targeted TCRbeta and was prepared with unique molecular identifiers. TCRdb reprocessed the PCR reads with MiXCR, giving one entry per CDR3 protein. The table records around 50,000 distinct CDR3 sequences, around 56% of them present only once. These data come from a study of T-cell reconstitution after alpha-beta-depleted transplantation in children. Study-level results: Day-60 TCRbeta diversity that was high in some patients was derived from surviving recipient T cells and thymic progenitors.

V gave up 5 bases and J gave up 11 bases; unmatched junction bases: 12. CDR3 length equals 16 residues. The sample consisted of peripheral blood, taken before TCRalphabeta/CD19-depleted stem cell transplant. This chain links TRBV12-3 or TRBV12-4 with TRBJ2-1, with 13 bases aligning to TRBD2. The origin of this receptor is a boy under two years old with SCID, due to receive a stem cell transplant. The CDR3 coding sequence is TGTGCCAGCAGTCCTAGCCGACGACTAGCGGGGGGCCAGCAGTTCTTC. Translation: CASSPSRRLAGGQQFF.